The entry below gives a single T cell receptor (beta chain) sequence along with its context. Its antigen is undetermined. Between the trimmed V and J ends, which lost 3 bases and 4 bases, there was a span of 10 bases. Germline V gene data show CDR1 as SEHNR and CDR2 as FQNEAQ (reference sequence). CDR3 length: 13 amino acids. The sample comes from a study of T-cell memory formation after mild COVID-19. General study results and limits: The study found contracting CD4+ clones mainly in CM and EM and contracting CD8+ clones in EMRA. Contracting clones from day 15 to 85 showed balanced CD4/CD8; later expanders favored CD4+. That cross-reactive memory joined was suggested by some responding clones appearing in pre-infection memory.

Constant-segment primers and 5'RACE yielded cDNA libraries for TCR alpha and TCR beta, each carrying sample barcodes and UMIs. TCRdb re-analysed the 5' RACE reads in MiXCR, keeping a single row per CDR3 protein. The sample carries tens of thousands of distinct CDR3 sequences, nearly 25% recorded once. This TCR derives from a young man who had mild COVID-19 (a few samples of this study predate the infection). Cell type and time point are not known. Sequencing was performed on PBMCs or a T cell subset sorted from them (not recorded which). The V and J genes are TRBV7-9 and TRBJ2-7; D is unclear. The chain's CDR3 is CASSFTEAYEQYF. CDR3 bases: TGTGCCAGCAGCTTTACAGAGGCATACGAGCAGTACTTC.